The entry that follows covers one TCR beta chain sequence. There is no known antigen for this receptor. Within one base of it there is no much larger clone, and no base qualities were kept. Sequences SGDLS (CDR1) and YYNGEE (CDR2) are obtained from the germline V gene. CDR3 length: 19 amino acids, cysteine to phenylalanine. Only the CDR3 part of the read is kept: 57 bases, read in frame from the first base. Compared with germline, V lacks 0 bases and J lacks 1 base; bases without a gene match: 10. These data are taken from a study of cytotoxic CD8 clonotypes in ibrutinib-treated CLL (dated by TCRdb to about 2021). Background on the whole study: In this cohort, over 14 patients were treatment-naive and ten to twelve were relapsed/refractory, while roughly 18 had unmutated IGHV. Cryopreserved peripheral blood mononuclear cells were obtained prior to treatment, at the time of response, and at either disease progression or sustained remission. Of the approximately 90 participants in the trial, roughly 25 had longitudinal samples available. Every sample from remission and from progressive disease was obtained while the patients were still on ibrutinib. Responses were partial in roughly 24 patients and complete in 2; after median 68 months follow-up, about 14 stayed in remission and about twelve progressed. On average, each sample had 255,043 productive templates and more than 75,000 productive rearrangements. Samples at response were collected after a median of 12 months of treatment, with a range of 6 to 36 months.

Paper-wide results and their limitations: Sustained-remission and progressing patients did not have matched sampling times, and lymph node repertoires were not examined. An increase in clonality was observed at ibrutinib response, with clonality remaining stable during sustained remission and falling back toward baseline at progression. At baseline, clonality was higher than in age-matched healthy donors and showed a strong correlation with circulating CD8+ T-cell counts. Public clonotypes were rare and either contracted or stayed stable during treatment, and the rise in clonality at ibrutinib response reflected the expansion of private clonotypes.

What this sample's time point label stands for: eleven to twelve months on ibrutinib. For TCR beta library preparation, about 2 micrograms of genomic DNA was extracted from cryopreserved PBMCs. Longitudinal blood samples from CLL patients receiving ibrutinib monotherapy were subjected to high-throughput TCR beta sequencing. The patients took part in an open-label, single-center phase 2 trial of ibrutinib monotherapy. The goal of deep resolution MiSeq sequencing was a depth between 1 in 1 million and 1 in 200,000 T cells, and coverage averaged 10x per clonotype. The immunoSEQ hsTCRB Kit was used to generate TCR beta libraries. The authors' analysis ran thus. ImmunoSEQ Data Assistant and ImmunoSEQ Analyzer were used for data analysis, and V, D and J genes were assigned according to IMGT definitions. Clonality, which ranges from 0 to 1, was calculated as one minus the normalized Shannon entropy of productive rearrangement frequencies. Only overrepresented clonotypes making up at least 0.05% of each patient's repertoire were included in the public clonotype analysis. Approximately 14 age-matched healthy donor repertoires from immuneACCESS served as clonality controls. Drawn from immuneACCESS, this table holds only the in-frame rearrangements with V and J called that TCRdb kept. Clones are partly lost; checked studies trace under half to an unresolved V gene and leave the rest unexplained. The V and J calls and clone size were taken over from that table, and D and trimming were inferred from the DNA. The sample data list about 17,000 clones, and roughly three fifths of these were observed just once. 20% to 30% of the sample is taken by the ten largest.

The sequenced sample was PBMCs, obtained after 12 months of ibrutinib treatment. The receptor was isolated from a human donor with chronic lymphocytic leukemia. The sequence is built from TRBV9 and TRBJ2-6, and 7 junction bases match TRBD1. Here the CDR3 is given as CASSVVPTLDRSGANVLTF. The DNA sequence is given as TGTGCCAGCAGCGTAGTCCCCACCCTGGACAGGTCTGGGGCCAACGTCCTGACTTTC.